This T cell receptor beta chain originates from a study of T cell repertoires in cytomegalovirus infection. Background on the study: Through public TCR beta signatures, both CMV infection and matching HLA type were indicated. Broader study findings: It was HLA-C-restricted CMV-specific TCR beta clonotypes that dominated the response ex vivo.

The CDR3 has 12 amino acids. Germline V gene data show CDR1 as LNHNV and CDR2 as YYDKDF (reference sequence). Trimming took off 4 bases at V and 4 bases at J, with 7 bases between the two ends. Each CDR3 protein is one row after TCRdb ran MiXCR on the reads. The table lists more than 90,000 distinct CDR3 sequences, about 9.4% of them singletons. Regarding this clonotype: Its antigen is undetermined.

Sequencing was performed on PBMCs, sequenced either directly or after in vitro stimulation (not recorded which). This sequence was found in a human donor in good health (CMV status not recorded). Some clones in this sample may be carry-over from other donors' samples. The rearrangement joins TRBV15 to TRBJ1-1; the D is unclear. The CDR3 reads CATSKGSTEAFF. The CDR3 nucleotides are TGTGCCACCAGCAAGGGAAGCACTGAAGCTTTCTTT.